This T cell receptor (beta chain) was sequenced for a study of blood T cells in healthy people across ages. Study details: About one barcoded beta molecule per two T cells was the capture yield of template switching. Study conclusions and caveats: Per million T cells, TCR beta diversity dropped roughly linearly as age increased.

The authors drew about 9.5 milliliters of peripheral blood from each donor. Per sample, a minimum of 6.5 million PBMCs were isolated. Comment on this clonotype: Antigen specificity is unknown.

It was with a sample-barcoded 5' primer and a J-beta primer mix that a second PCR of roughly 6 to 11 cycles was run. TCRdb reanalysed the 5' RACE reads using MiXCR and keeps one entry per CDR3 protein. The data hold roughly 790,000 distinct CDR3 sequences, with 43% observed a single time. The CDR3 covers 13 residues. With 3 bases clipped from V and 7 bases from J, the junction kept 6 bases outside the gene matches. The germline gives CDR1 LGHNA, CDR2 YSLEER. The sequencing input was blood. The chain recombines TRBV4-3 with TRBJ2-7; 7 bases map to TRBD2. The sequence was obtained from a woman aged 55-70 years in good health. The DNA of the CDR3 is TGCGCCAGCAGCCAGGTTGGACTAGGGGAGCAGTACTTC. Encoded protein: CASSQVGLGEQYF.